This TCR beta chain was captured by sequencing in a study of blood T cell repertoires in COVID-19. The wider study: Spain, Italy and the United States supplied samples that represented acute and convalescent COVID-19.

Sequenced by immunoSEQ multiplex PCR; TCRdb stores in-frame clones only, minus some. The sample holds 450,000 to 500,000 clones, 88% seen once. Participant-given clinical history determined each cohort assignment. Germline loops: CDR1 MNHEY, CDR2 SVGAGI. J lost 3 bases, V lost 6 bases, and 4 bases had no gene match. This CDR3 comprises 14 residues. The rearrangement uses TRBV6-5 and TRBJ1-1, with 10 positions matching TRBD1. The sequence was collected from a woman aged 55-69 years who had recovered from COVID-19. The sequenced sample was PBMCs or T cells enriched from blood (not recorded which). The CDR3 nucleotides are TGTGCCAGCAGCCTAGACAGGGGGCACACTGAAGCTTTCTTT. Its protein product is CASSLDRGHTEAFF.